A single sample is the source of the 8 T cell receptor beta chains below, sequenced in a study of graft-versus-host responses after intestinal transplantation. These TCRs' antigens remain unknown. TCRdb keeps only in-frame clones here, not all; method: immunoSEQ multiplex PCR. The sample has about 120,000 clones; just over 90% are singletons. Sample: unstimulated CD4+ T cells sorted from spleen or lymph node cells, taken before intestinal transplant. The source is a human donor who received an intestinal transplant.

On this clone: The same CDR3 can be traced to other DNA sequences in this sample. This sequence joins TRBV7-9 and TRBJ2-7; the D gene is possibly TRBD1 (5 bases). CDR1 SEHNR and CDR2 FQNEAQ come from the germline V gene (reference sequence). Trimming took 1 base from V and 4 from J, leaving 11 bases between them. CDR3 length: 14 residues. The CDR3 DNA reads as TGTGCCAGCAGCTTAGAAGCAGGGTCATACGAGCAGTACTTC. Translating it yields CASSLEAGSYEQYF.

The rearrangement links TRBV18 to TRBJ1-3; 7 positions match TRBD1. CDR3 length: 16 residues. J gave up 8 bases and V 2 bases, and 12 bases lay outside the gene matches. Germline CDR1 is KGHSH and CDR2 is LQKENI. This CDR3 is CASSPMGQSIGDTIYF. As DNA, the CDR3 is TGTGCCAGCTCACCAATGGGACAGTCAATTGGGGACACCATATATTTT.

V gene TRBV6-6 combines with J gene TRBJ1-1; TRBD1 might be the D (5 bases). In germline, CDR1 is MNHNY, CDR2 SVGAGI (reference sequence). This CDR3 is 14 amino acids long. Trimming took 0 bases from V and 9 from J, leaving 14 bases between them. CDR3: CASSYSGGEQQAFF. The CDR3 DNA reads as TGTGCCAGCAGTTACTCGGGGGGGGAACAACAAGCTTTCTTT.

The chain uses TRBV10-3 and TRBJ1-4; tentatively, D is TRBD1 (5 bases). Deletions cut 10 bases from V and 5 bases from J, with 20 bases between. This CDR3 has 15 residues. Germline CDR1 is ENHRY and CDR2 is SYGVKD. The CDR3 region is CATQAATAKNEKLFF. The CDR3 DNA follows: TGTGCCACCCAGGCGGCGACAGCAAAAAATGAAAAACTGTTTTTT.

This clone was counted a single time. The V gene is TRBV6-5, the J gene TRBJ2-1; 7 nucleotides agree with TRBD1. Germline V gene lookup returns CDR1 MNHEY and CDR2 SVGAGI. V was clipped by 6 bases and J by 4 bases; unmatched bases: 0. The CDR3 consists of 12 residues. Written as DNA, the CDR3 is TGTGCCAGCAGGGGACAGTACAATGAGCAGTTCTTC. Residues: CASRGQYNEQFF.

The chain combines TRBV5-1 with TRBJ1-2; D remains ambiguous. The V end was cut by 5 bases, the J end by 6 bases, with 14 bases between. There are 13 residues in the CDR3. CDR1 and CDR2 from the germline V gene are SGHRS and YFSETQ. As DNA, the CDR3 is TGCGCCAGCAGAATCGGAACAAGCGATGGCTACACCTTC. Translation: CASRIGTSDGYTF.

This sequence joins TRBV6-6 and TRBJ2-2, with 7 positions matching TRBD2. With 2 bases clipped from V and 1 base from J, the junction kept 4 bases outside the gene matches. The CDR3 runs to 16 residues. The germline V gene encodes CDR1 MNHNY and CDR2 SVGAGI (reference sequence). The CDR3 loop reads CASSYAASGNTGELFF. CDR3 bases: TGTGCCAGCAGTTACGCAGCTAGCGGGAACACCGGGGAGCTGTTTTTT.

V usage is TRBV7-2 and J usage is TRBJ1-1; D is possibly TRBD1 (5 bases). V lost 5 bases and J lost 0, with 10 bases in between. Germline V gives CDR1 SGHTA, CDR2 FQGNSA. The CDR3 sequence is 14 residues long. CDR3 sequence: CASSGDFLNTEAFF. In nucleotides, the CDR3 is TGTGCCAGCAGCGGGGACTTCCTGAACACTGAAGCTTTCTTT.